Following are 18 T cell receptor beta chains from one sample sequenced in a study of blood T cells in healthy people across ages. Sample-barcoded 5' priming and a J-beta primer mix drove a second PCR of roughly 6 to 12 cycles. Using its own MiXCR run on the 5' RACE reads, TCRdb lists one record per CDR3 protein. The sample shows around 1,800,000 distinct CDR3 sequences, more than 35% of them seen only once. Sequencing was carried out using blood. These receptors all come from a human donor in good health.

The chain recombines TRBV11-2 with TRBJ2-1; 9 positions match TRBD1. Germline assignment: CDR1 SGHAT and CDR2 FQNNGV. The CDR3 spans 13 residues. This CDR3 is CATTGTGKNEQFF. The DNA for the CDR3 is TGTGCAACCACCGGGACAGGGAAGAATGAGCAGTTCTTC.

The rearrangement joins TRBV20-1 to TRBJ2-3, with unresolved D. Germline V gene lookup returns CDR1 DFQATT and CDR2 SNEGSKA (reference sequence). Trimming removed 3 bases from V and 11 bases from J, with 6 bases in between. CDR3 length: 9 residues. DNA of the CDR3: TGCAGTGCTAGGTCCAAGCAGTATTTT. It yields the protein CSARSKQYF.

Here the CDR3 reads CAIREGESETQYF. CDR3 nucleotides: TGTGCCATCAGGGAAGGGGAGTCAGAGACCCAGTACTTC. V gene TRBV10-3 combines with J gene TRBJ2-5; D is tentatively TRBD1 or TRBD2 (5 bases each). Trimming cost V 6 bases and J 4 bases, with 12 bases left between them. The CDR3 is made up of 13 amino acids. Germline-derived CDR1 and CDR2 are ENHRY and SYGVKD.

This chain uses TRBV5-1 with TRBJ1-2; D gene uncertain. From germline, CDR1 is SGHRS and CDR2 YFSETQ. Deletions cut 4 bases from V and 8 bases from J, with 15 bases between. This CDR3 spans 13 amino acids. The CDR3 loop is CASSPGLYKGYTF. The CDR3 DNA follows: TGCGCCAGCAGCCCCGGACTTTACAAAGGCTACACCTTC. Combining the CDR3 with reference TRBV5-1 and TRBJ1-2 gives the whole variable domain KAGVTQTPRYLIKTRGQQVTLSCSPISGHRSVSWYQQTPGQGLQFLFEYFSETQRNKGNFPGRFSGRQFSNSRSEMNVSTLELGDSALYLCASSPGLYKGYTFGSGTRLTVV.

The rearrangement joins TRBV9 to TRBJ2-1; 7 nucleotides align to TRBD2. The V segment lost 4 bases and the J segment 7 bases; nucleotides outside the gene matches: 8. This CDR3 is built from 14 residues. Germline V lookup: CDR1 SGDLS, CDR2 YYNGEE. This CDR3 reads CASSRTGGINEQFF. CDR3 coding DNA: TGTGCCAGCAGCAGGACGGGGGGAATAAATGAGCAGTTCTTC.

This chain links TRBV4-3 with TRBJ2-3; the D gene is possibly TRBD1 (5 bases). The V and J ends lost 0 bases and 9 bases respectively, with 7 bases between them. Germline V lookup: CDR1 LGHNA, CDR2 YSLEER. This CDR3 has 12 amino acids. The chain's CDR3 is CASSQDRVTQYF. The CDR3 DNA follows: TGCGCCAGCAGCCAAGACAGGGTAACGCAGTATTTT.

In its sample, this clonotype was seen many times. The chain employs TRBV6-2 or TRBV6-3 and TRBJ1-2; D remains unclear. The germline gives CDR1 MNHEY, CDR2 SVGEGT. The CDR3 spans 17 residues. Trimming took 6 bases from V and 2 from J, leaving 22 bases between them. This chain's CDR3 is CASRPPLSGIMNYGYTF. The CDR3 bases are TGTGCCAGCAGGCCCCCGTTGTCGGGGATCATGAACTATGGCTACACCTTC.

The CDR3 sequence: CSVGQGAFGNTEAFF. The CDR3 region has the DNA TGCAGCGTTGGGCAGGGGGCTTTTGGGAACACTGAAGCTTTCTTT. This chain links TRBV29-1 with TRBJ1-1; TRBD1 matches 8 bases. V lost 4 bases and J lost 1; bases outside the gene matches: 8. The germline CDR1 and CDR2 sequences are SQVTM and ANQGSEA. The CDR3 is 15 residues long.

The rearrangement joins TRBV7-2 to TRBJ2-1, with TRBD2 as a possible D gene (5 bases). Trimming pared 0 bases from V and 5 bases from J, leaving 11 bases between. The CDR3 spans 15 residues. Per the germline V gene, CDR1 is SGHTA and CDR2 is FQGNSA. The CDR3 protein is CASSLALEGNNEQFF. DNA of the CDR3: TGTGCCAGCAGCTTAGCGTTAGAGGGTAACAATGAGCAGTTCTTC.

J is TRBJ2-6 and V is TRBV6-1; 8 bases fit TRBD2. Germline CDR1 and CDR2: MNHNS and SASEGT. V was clipped by 2 bases and J by 2 bases; unmatched bases: 5. The CDR3 has 17 residues. The CDR3 sequence is CASSERRGGAGANVLTF. The CDR3 DNA reads TGTGCCAGCAGTGAACGCCGGGGGGGCGCTGGGGCCAACGTCCTGACTTTC.

A few counts support this clonotype. This rearrangement joins TRBV9 to TRBJ2-2, with a weak D call TRBD1 (5 bases). The germline V gene has CDR1 SGDLS and CDR2 YYNGEE. V dropped 4 bases and J dropped 4 bases, with 14 bases sitting between them. The CDR3 is made up of 15 amino acids. CDR3: CASSPIDRTTGELFF. DNA of the CDR3: TGTGCCAGCAGCCCTATCGACAGAACCACCGGGGAGCTGTTTTTT.

The gene calls are TRBV10-3 and TRBJ2-2, with a tentative D call TRBD2 (5 bases). CDR1 and CDR2 from the germline V gene are ENHRY and SYGVKD. The CDR3 contains 13 residues. Trimming pared 8 bases from V and 5 bases from J, leaving 12 bases between. The CDR3 sequence is CAIRIGETGELFF. CDR3 bases: TGTGCCATCCGTATTGGGGAGACCGGGGAGCTGTTTTTT.

This clonotype was seen only a few times. This sequence joins TRBV7-9 and TRBJ2-5, with 7 bases fitting TRBD1. This CDR3 has 17 residues. Germline V gene sequence: CDR1 SEHNR, CDR2 FQNEAQ (reference sequence). Trimming removed 1 base from V and 2 bases from J; junction bases left unmatched: 10. The CDR3 bases are TGTGCCAGCAGCTTAGGGTTGACAGGGTTACCGCAAGAGACCCAGTACTTC. Protein sequence: CASSLGLTGLPQETQYF.

V is TRBV6-5 and J is TRBJ1-4, with TRBD1 as a possible D gene (6 bases). Deletions cut 5 bases from V and 7 bases from J, with 14 bases between. Germline assignment: CDR1 MNHEY and CDR2 SVGAGI. The CDR3 covers 14 residues. For the CDR3, the DNA is TGTGCCAGCAGTCGGACAGTCTGGAGTGAAAAACTGTTTTTT. Its translation: CASSRTVWSEKLFF.

A few counts support this clonotype. The V and J genes are TRBV27 and TRBJ2-7; D may be TRBD2 (7 bases). Germline V CDR1 and CDR2: MNHEY, SMNVEV (reference sequence). The length of the CDR3 is 15 residues. Trimming took 2 bases from V and 3 from J, leaving 14 bases between them. The CDR3 nucleotides read TGTGCCAGCAGTTTAACACGGGGGGCCTTCTACGAGCAGTACTTC. Translation gives CASSLTRGAFYEQYF.

For the CDR3, the DNA is TGTGCCAGCAGCGACCTGGTCTTGGAGCCCCAGCATTTT. Residues: CASSDLVLEPQHF. This rearrangement joins TRBV7-2 to TRBJ1-5; no reliable D call. This CDR3 spans 13 amino acids. The germline CDR1 and CDR2 sequences are SGHTA and FQGNSA. V was shortened by 5 bases and J by 8 bases, with 13 bases between the two germline ends.

There are many counts of this clonotype. The rearrangement uses TRBV29-1 and TRBJ2-1; no clear D gene. V shed 6 bases and J shed 10 bases, with 10 bases lying between them. The CDR3 consists of 10 residues. CDR1 SQVTM and CDR2 ANQGSEA come from the germline V gene. For the CDR3, the DNA is TGCAGCGTGGAGATTTGGGAGCAGTTCTTC. This translates into CSVEIWEQFF.

This clonotype was recorded once. Compared with germline, one end of the junction differs, possibly owing to a read error. The V gene is TRBV3-1, the J gene TRBJ2-7, with D unresolved. The germline CDR1 and CDR2 sequences are LGHDT and YNNKEL (reference sequence). This CDR3 spans 17 amino acids. In DNA form, the CDR3 reads TGTGCCAGCGGCCAAGATGCGGCGGCGACCAGCTCCTACGAGCAGTACTTC. Its translation is CASGQDAAATSSYEQYF.